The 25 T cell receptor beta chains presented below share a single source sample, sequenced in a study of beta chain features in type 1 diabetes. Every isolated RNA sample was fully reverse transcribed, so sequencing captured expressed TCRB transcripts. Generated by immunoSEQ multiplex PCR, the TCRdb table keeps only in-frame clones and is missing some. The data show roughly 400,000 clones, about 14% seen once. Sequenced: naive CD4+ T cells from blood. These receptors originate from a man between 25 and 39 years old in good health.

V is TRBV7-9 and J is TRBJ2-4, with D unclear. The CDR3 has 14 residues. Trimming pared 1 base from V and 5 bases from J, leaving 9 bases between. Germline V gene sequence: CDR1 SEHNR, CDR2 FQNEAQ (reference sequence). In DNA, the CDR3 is TGTGCCAGCAGCTTAGGTGGTCCCGAAAACATTCAGTACTTC. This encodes CASSLGGPENIQYF.

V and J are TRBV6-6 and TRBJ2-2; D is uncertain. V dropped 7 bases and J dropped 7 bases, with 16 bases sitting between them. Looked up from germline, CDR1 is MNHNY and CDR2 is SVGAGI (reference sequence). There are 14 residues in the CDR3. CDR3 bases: TGTGCCAGCATAGGCGGAGCGATTATCGGGGAGCTGTTTTTT. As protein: CASIGGAIIGELFF.

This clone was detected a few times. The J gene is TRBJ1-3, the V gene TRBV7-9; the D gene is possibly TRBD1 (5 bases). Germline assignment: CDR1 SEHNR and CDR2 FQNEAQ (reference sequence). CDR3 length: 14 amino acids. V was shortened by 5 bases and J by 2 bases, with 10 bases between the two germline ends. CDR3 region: CASSRGYPGNTIYF. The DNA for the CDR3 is TGTGCCAGCAGCAGGGGCTACCCTGGAAACACCATATATTTT. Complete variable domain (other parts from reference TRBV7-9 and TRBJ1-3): DTGVSQNPRHKITKRGQNVTFRCDPISEHNRLYWYRQTLGQGPEFLTYFQNEAQLEKSRLLSDRFSAERPKGSFSTLEIQRTEQGDSAMYLCASSRGYPGNTIYFGEGSWLTVV.

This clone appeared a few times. The CDR3 region is CASGAQRAVRYNEQFF. The CDR3 nucleotides read TGTGCTAGTGGGGCACAACGGGCCGTTAGATACAATGAGCAGTTCTTC. The rearrangement joins TRBV12-5 to TRBJ2-1; no clear D. Trimming stripped 6 bases from V and 4 bases from J, with 19 bases between. CDR3 size: 16 residues. Germline lookup yields CDR1 LGHNT and CDR2 FRNRAP.

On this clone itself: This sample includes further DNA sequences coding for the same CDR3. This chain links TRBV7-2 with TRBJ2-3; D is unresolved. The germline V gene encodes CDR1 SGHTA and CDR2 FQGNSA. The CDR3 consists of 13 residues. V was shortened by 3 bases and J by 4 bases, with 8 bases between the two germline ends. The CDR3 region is CASSLLVSDTQYF. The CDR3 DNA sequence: TGTGCCAGCAGCTTGCTAGTTTCAGATACGCAGTATTTT.

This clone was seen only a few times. The DNA of the CDR3 is TGCGCCAGCAGTCATTCCAGGGTCGCTAGGACTGAAGCTTTCTTT. The encoded protein is CASSHSRVARTEAFF. J is TRBJ1-1 and V is TRBV23-1; maybe TRBD1 (5 bases). TRBV23-1 is given ORF status, its function remaining uncertain. V was trimmed by 3 bases and J by 5 bases, leaving 16 bases between them. This CDR3 is 15 amino acids long.

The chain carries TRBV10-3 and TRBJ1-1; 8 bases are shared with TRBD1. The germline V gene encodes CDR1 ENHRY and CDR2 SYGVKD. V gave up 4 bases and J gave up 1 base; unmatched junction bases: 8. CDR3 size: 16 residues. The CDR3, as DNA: TGTGCCATCAGTGTGAGAGGGGGACAGGAGAACACTGAAGCTTTCTTT. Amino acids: CAISVRGGQENTEAFF.

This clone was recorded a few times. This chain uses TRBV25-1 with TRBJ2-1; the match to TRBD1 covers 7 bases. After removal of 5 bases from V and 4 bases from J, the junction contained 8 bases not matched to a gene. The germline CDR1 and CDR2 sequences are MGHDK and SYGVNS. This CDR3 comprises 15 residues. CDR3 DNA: TGTGCCAGCAGTCCCTGGACAGGAAGATACAATGAGCAGTTCTTC. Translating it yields CASSPWTGRYNEQFF.

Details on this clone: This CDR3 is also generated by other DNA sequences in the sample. The CDR3 here is CASSLYTGELFF. The DNA of the CDR3 is TGTGCCAGCAGCTTATACACCGGGGAGCTGTTTTTT. This chain connects TRBV7-2 to TRBJ2-2; no clear D gene. CDR1 SGHTA and CDR2 FQGNSA come from the germline V gene. The germline V and J ends were trimmed by 2 bases and 3 bases, with 1 base remaining between them. The CDR3 totals 12 residues.

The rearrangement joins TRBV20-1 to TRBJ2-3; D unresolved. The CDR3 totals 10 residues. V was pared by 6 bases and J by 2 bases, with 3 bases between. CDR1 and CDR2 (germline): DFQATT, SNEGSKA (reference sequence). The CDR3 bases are TGCAGTGCCCTCACAGATACGCAGTATTTT. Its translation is CSALTDTQYF.

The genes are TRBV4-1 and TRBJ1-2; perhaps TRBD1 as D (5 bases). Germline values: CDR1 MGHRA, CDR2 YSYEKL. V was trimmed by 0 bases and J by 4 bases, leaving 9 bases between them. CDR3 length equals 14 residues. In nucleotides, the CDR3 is TGCGCCAGCAGCCAAGATTTGAGGGGCTATGGCTACACCTTC. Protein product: CASSQDLRGYGYTF.

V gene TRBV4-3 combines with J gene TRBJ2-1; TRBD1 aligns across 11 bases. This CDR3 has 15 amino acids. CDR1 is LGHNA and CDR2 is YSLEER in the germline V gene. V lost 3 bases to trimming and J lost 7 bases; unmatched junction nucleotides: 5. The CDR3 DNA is TGCGCCAGCAGCCATCCCGGGACAGGGGGAAATGAGCAGTTCTTC. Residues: CASSHPGTGGNEQFF.

CDR3 DNA: TGCGCCAGCAGTCTGAGGCGGTCGAACACCGGGGAGCTGTTTTTT. Encoded protein: CASSLRRSNTGELFF. This chain links TRBV23-1 with TRBJ2-2; no clear D. TRBV23-1 is designated an ORF whose function remains uncertain. The CDR3 length is 15 residues. V was clipped by 4 bases and J by 0 bases, with 9 bases between them.

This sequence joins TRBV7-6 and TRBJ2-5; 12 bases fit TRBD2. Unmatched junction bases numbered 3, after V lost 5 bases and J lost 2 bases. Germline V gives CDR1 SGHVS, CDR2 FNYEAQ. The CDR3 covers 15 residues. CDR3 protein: CASSPLAGGQETQYF. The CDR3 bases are TGTGCCAGCAGCCCACTAGCGGGGGGTCAAGAGACCCAGTACTTC.

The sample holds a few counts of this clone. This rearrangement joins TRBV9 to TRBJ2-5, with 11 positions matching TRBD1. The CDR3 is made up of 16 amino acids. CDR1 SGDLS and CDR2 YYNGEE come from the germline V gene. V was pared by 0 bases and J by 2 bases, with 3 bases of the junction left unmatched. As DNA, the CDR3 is TGTGCCAGCAGCGTAGGGACAGGGGGCCTACAAGAGACCCAGTACTTC. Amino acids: CASSVGTGGLQETQYF.

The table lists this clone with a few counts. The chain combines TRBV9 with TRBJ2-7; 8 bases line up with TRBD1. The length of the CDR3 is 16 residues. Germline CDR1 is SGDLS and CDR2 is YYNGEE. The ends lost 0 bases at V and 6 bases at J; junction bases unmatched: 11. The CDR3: CASSVGMDRVLREQYF. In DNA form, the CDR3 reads TGTGCCAGCAGCGTAGGAATGGACAGGGTTTTGCGCGAGCAGTACTTC.

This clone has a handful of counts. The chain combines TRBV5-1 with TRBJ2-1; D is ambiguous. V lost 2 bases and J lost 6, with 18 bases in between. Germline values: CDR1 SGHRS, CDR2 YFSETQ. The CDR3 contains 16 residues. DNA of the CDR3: TGCGCCAGCAGCTTTAATGGGGTGGTCAGTAGCAATGAGCAGTTCTTC. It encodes CASSFNGVVSSNEQFF.

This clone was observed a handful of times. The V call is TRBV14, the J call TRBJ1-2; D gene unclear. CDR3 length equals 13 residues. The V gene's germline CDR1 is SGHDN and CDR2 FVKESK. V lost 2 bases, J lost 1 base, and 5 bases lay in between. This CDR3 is CASSQRVNYGYTF. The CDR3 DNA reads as TGTGCCAGCAGCCAACGGGTTAACTATGGCTACACCTTC.

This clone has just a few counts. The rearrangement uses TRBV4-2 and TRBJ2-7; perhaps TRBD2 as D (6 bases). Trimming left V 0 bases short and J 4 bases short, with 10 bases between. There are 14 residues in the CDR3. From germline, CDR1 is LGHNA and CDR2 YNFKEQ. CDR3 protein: CASSQDLGLYEQYV. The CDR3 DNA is TGTGCCAGCAGCCAAGATCTAGGACTATACGAGCAGTACGTC.

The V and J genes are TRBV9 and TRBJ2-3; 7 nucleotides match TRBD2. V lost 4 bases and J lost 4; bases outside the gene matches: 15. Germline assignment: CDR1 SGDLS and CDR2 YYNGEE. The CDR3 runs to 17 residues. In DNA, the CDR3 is TGTGCCAGCAGCTCACCGGGACTATCTACAAGGGCAGATACGCAGTATTTT. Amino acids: CASSSPGLSTRADTQYF. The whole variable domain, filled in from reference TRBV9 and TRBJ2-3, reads DSGVTQTPKHLITATGQRVTLRCSPRSGDLSVYWYQQSLDQGLQFLIQYYNGEERAKGNILERFSAQQFPDLHSELNLSSLELGDSALYFCASSSPGLSTRADTQYFGPGTRLTVL.

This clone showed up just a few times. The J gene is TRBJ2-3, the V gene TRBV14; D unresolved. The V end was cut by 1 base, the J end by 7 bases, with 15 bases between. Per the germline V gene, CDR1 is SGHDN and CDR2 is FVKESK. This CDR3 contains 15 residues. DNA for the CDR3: TGTGCCAGCAGCCAAGGCACGGTGTCGGCGAATACGCAGTATTTT. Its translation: CASSQGTVSANTQYF.

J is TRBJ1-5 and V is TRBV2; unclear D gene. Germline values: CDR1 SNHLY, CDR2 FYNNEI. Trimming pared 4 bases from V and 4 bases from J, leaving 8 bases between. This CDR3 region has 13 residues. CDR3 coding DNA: TGTGCCAGCAGTGGCGCAGAAAATCAGCCCCAGCATTTT. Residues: CASSGAENQPQHF.

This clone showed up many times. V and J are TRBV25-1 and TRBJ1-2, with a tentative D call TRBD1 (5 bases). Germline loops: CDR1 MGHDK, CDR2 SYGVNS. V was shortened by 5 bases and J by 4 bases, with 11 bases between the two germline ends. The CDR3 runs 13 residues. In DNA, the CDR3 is TGTGCCAGCAGTTCATACCAGGGCTATGGCTACACCTTC. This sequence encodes CASSSYQGYGYTF.

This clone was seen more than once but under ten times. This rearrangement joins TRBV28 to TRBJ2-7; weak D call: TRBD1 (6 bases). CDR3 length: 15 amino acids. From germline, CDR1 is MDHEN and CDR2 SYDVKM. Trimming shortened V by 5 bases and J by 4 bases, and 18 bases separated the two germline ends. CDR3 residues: CASSPSPGQEYEQYF. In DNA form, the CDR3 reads TGTGCCAGCAGTCCGTCACCGGGACAAGAATACGAGCAGTACTTC.

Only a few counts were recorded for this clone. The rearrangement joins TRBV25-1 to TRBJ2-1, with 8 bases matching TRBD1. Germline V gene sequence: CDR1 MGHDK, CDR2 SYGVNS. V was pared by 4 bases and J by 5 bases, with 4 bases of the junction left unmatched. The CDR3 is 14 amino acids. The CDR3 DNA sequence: TGTGCCAGCAGTGTTACAGGGGGAAACAATGAGCAGTTCTTC. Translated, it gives CASSVTGGNNEQFF.